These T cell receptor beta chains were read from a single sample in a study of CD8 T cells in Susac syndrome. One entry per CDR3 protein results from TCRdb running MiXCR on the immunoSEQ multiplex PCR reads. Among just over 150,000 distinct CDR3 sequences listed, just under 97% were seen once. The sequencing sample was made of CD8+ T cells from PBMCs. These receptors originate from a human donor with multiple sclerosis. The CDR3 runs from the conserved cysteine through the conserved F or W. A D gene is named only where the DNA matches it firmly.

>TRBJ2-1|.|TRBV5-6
CASSFGTTRSEQFF
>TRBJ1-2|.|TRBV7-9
CASSPGQSNYGYTF
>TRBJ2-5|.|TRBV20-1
CSASAGSVETQYF
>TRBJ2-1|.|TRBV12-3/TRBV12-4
CASSPSVRGEQFF
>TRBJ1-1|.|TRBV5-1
CASSLAAAGLPEAFF
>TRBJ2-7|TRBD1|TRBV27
CASSQQGARVYEQYF
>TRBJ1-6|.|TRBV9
CASDLDRITFCSYNSPLHF
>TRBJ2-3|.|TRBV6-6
CASESDTQYF
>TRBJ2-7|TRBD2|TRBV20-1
CSARAGTSGYEQYF
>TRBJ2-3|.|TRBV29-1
CSVGGDRATDTQYF
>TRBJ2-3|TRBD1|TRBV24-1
CATSDSPDRALTDTQYF
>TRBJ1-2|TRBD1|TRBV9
CASSLTGGVYGYTF
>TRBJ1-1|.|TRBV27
CASSLGGAEAFF
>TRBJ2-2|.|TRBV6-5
CASKLDTGELFF
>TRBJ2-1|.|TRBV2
CASSDLPGANEQFF
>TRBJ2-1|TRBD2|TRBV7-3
CASSPSGTSSDEQFF
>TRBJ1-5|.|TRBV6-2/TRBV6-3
CASSYSVGVGRLSNQPQHF
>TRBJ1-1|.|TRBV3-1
CASSQGSTQAFF
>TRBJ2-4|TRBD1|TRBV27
CATGQGANIQYF
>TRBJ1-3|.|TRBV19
CASSISGGNTIYF
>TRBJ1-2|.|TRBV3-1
CASSQASTGWYGYTF
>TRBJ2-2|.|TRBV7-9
CASSLDTGELFF
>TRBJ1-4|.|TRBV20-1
CSARDTKKGEKLFF
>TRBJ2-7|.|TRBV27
CASSEAWAGPYEQYF
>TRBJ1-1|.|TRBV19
CASSIGSAPGVEAFF
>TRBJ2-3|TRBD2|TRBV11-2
CASTHPRGGSDTQYF
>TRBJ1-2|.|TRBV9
CASSQTGTAIANYGYTF
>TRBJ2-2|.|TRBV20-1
CSARGGPNTGELFF